These 15 T cell receptor beta chains originate from one sample sequenced in a study of blood T cell repertoires in COVID-19. Profiling relied on immunoSEQ multiplex PCR, and the TCRdb table lists in-frame clones only, not all of them. The data contain 200,000 or so clones, around four fifths of them singletons. The material sequenced was peripheral blood. These receptor sequences come from a man aged 55 to 70 with COVID-19, enrolled during active disease.

This clone occurred a few times. V usage is TRBV5-6 and J usage is TRBJ2-7, with 7 bases that match TRBD1. This CDR3 is 15 amino acids long. Germline values: CDR1 SGHDT, CDR2 YYEEEE. Germline trimming cut 4 bases from V and 3 bases from J; bases unmatched to any gene: 10. DNA for the CDR3: TGTGCCAGCAGCGCGCCCGGGACAGAGAACTACGAGCAGTACTTC. Its protein is CASSAPGTENYEQYF.

The chain uses TRBV15 and TRBJ1-1; TRBD1 agrees at 12 bases. Germline-derived CDR1 and CDR2 are LNHNV and YYDKDF (reference sequence). The CDR3 runs 15 residues. The V gene end was trimmed by 3 bases and the J gene end by 3 bases; junction bases not matched to a gene: 2. This CDR3 is CATSRGQGADTEAFF. The CDR3 region has the DNA TGTGCCACCAGCAGGGGACAGGGGGCGGACACTGAAGCTTTCTTT.

The chain has TRBV4-1 and TRBJ2-2; the D is unclear. The V and J ends lost 4 bases and 5 bases respectively, with 8 bases between them. The CDR3 extends over 13 amino acids. Germline CDR1 is MGHRA and CDR2 is YSYEKL. CDR3 nucleotides: TGCGCCAGCAGCCTATCTACGACCGGGGAGCTGTTTTTT. This codes for CASSLSTTGELFF.

V is TRBV10-3 and J is TRBJ2-1; maybe TRBD2 (6 bases). In germline, CDR1 is ENHRY, CDR2 SYGVKD. Between the trimmed V and J ends, which lost 6 bases and 1 base, there was a span of 13 bases. CDR3 length: 15 amino acids. The CDR3 sequence: CAIRPSRGSYNEQFF. The DNA for the CDR3 is TGTGCCATCAGGCCGAGTCGGGGGTCCTACAATGAGCAGTTCTTC.

The J gene is TRBJ2-2, the V gene TRBV28; 11 bases are shared with TRBD2. The CDR3 has 17 amino acids. Germline assignment: CDR1 MDHEN and CDR2 SYDVKM. Losses at the gene ends were 6 bases for V and 0 bases for J; bases not matched to a gene: 6. The CDR3 loop is CASSKLAGDANTGELFF. The CDR3, as DNA: TGTGCCAGCAGCAAACTAGCGGGAGACGCGAACACCGGGGAGCTGTTTTTT.

The rearrangement joins TRBV5-1 to TRBJ2-1; 7 bases match TRBD2. This CDR3 spans 15 amino acids. Germline CDR1 SGHRS, CDR2 YFSETQ. V was clipped by 6 bases and J by 2 bases; unmatched bases: 8. CDR3 in DNA: TGCGCCAGCACGCTTACGGGACTAACCTACAATGAGCAGTTCTTC. This encodes CASTLTGLTYNEQFF.

This sequence joins TRBV5-1 and TRBJ1-1; D is unresolved. Germline V gene data show CDR1 as SGHRS and CDR2 as YFSETQ. The CDR3 totals 15 residues. Deletions cut 0 bases from V and 4 bases from J, with 13 bases between. The CDR3 DNA follows: TGCGCCAGCAGCTTGGATGGTGGGTCGGGCACTGAAGCTTTCTTT. As protein: CASSLDGGSGTEAFF.

The chain recombines TRBV4-2 with TRBJ1-2, with D unresolved. Germline loops: CDR1 LGHNA, CDR2 YNFKEQ. Trimming stripped 1 base from V and 1 base from J, with 10 bases between. This CDR3 has 15 residues. The CDR3 sequence is CASSQATAVNYGYTF. DNA of the CDR3: TGTGCCAGCAGCCAAGCTACAGCGGTTAACTATGGCTACACCTTC.

CDR3 sequence: CASSLMGSEAFF. The CDR3 DNA reads as TGCGCCAGCAGTCTGATGGGCTCTGAAGCTTTCTTT. V is TRBV5-1 and J is TRBJ1-1; D is undetermined. V lost 5 bases, J lost 6 bases, and 11 bases lay in between. CDR1 is SGHRS, CDR2 YFSETQ, per germline. The CDR3 totals 12 residues.

The chain links TRBV18 to TRBJ1-3, with 8 bases fitting TRBD1. V shed 4 bases and J 3 bases; nucleotides not matched to a gene: 5. Germline V gene data show CDR1 as KGHSH and CDR2 as LQKENI. The CDR3 runs to 15 residues. The CDR3 spells CASSRQGKGGNTIYF. In nucleotides, the CDR3 is TGTGCCAGCTCACGACAGGGGAAGGGTGGAAACACCATATATTTT.

This clone was seen a handful of times. The J gene is TRBJ2-3, the V gene TRBV9; weak D call: TRBD2 (6 bases). Trimming pared 0 bases from V and 2 bases from J, leaving 10 bases between. Per germline, CDR1 SGDLS and CDR2 YYNGEE. The CDR3 sequence is 15 residues long. The CDR3 loop is CASSVASSVTDTQYF. CDR3 DNA: TGTGCCAGCAGCGTAGCGTCTAGCGTCACAGATACGCAGTATTTT.

V and J are TRBV3-1 (or the pseudogene TRBV3-2) and TRBJ1-1; D not certain. Trimming left V 1 base short and J 8 bases short, with 14 bases between. The CDR3 has 14 amino acids. Germline V gene sequence: CDR1 LGHDT, CDR2 YNNKEL (reference sequence). CDR3 residues: CASSQVMWEGEAFF. The DNA of the CDR3 is TGTGCCAGCAGCCAAGTAATGTGGGAGGGAGAAGCTTTCTTT.

The rearrangement links TRBV28 to TRBJ1-6, with 9 nucleotides matching TRBD1. Germline loops: CDR1 MDHEN, CDR2 SYDVKM. The CDR3 contains 15 residues. V gave up 6 bases and J gave up 8 bases; unmatched junction bases: 8. The CDR3 DNA is TGTGCCAGCAGCCAGGGACAGGGTCGGGATTCACCCCTCCACTTT. Its protein is CASSQGQGRDSPLHF.

V usage is TRBV3-1 (or the pseudogene TRBV3-2) and J usage is TRBJ1-2, with D perhaps matching TRBD1 (5 bases). Germline CDR1 is LGHDT and CDR2 is YNNKEL (reference sequence). The CDR3 contains 14 residues. V lost 4 bases and J 4 bases, leaving 13 bases between the germline ends. The CDR3 loop reads CASSPFQGFYGYTF. CDR3 coding DNA: TGTGCCAGCAGCCCCTTTCAGGGCTTCTATGGCTACACCTTC.

V is TRBV5-1 and J is TRBJ2-2; TRBD2 aligns across 11 bases. The trim removed 3 bases at V and 2 bases at J, leaving 6 bases unmatched. Germline CDR1 reads SGHRS; CDR2 reads YFSETQ. This CDR3 is 17 amino acids long. The CDR3 sequence: CASSYLAGGLNTGELFF. The CDR3 DNA follows: TGCGCCAGCAGCTACTTAGCGGGAGGGCTAAACACCGGGGAGCTGTTTTTT.